The clone carrying this T cell receptor beta chain has ten or more counts. The antigen is undetermined. In TCRdb, the 5' RACE reads were re-called with MiXCR into one record per CDR3 protein. The sample carries a few hundred thousand distinct CDR3 sequences, around 4% recorded once. The source of the sample is a study of T cells after yellow fever vaccination. Notes on the study in general: The appearance of a small share of clonotypes in both CD4 and CD8 compartments was observed. Post-booster repertoires contained most primary-vaccination clones again (around 97% CD4, 88% CD8).

The length of the CDR3 is 13 residues. The V end lost 5 bases, the J end lost 7 bases, and 14 bases lay between the germline ends. Germline V CDR1 and CDR2: SGHTA, FQGTGA. The starting material was PBMCs, obtained on the day of the yellow fever booster vaccination. This TCR derives from a man between 18 and 29 years old who received the YFV17D yellow fever vaccine. The chain recombines TRBV7-3 with TRBJ1-1; D is unresolved. The CDR3 nucleotides are TGTGCCAGCAGCCCGGACGGGCAAGTTGAAGCTTTCTTT. It encodes CASSPDGQVEAFF.